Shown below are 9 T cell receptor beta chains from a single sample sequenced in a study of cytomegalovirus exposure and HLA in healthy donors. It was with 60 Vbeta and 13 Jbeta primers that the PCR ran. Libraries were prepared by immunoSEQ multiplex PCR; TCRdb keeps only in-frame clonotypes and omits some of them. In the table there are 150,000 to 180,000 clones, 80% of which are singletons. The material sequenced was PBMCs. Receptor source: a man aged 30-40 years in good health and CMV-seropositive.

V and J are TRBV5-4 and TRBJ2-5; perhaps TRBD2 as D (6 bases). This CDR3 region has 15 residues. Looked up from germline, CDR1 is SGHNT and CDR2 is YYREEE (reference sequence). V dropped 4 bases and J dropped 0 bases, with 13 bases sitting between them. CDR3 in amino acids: CASSPRGLYQETQYF. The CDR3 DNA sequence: TGTGCCAGCAGCCCGCGGGGACTCTACCAAGAGACCCAGTACTTC. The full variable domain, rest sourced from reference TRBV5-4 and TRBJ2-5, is ETGVTQSPTHLIKTRGQQVTLRCSSQSGHNTVSWYQQALGQGPQFIFQYYREEENGRGNFPPRFSGLQFPNYSSELNVNALELDDSALYLCASSPRGLYQETQYFGPGTRLLVL.

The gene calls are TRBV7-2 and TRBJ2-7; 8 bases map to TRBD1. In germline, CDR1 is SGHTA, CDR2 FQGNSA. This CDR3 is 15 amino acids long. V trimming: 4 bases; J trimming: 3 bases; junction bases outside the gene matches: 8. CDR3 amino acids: CASSWTRDRSYEQYF. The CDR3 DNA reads TGTGCCAGCAGCTGGACCCGGGACAGGAGCTACGAGCAGTACTTC.

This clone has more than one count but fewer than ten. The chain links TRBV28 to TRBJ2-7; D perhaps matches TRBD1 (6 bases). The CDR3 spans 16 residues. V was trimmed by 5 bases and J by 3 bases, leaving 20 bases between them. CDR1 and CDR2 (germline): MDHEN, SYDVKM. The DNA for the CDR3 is TGTGCCAGCAGTCCCCCTAGGGACATCAATTACTACGAGCAGTACTTC. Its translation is CASSPPRDINYYEQYF.

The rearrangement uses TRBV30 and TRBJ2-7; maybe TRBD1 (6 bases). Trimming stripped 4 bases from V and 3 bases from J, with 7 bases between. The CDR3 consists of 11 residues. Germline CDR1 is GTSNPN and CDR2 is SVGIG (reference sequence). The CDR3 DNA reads TGTGCCTGGAAGGACAGCTACGAGCAGTACTTC. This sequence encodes CAWKDSYEQYF. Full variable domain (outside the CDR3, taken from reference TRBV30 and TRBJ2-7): SQTIHQWPATLVQPVGSPLSLECTVEGTSNPNLYWYRQAAGRGLQLLFYSVGIGQISSEVPQNLSASRPQDRQFILSSKKLLLSDSGFYLCAWKDSYEQYFGPGTRLTVT.

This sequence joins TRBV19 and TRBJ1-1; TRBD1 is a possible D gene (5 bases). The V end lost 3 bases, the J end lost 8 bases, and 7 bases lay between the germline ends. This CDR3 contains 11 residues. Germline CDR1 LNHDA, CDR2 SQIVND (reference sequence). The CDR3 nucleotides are TGTGCCAGTAGTATTTGGACAGAAGCTTTCTTT. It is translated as CASSIWTEAFF.

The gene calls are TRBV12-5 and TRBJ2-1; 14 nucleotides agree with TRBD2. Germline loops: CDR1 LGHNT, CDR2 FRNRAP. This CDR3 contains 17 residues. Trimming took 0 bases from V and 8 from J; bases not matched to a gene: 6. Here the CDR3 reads CASGLVVGTSGSYEQFF. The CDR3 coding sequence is TGTGCTAGTGGTTTGGTCGTCGGGACTAGCGGGAGTTATGAGCAGTTCTTC.

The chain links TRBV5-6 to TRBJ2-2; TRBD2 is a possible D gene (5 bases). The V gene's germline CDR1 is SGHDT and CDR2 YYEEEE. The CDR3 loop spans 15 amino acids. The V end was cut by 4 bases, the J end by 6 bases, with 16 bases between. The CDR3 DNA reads TGTGCCAGCAGCATAGGGAGAGGGCGGTCCGGGGAGCTGTTTTTT. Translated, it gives CASSIGRGRSGELFF.

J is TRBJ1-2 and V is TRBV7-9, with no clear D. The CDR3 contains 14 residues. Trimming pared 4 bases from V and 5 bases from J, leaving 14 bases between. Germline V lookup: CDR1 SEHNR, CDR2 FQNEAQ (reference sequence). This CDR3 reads CASSSSSSGYGYTF. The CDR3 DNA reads TGTGCCAGCAGCTCCTCCTCTTCGGGATATGGCTACACCTTC. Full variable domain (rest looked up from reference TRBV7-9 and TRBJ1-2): DTGVSQNPRHKITKRGQNVTFRCDPISEHNRLYWYRQTLGQGPEFLTYFQNEAQLEKSRLLSDRFSAERPKGSFSTLEIQRTEQGDSAMYLCASSSSSSGYGYTFGSGTRLTVV.

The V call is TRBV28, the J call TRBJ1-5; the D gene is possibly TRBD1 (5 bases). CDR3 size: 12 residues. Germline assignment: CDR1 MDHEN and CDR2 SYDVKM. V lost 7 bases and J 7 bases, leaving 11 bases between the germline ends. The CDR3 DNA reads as TGTGCCAGCATAAGTGGGGGGCAGCCCCAGCATTTT. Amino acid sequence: CASISGGQPQHF.